This T cell receptor beta chain was recorded in a study of T cell responses to AZD1222 COVID-19 vaccine. Remarks on this clone: The antigen remains unidentified.

Overall study findings and caveats: Only a handful of people who got AZD1222 tested seropositive at baseline.

Clones were sequenced by immunoSEQ multiplex PCR, and TCRdb holds only the in-frame ones, with some missing. The table records 100,000 or so clones, roughly 91% of them present only once. The CDR3 spans 12 residues. From germline, CDR1 is SGHVS and CDR2 FQNEAQ. Trimming cost V 3 bases and J 9 bases, with 9 bases left between them. The chain has TRBV7-8 and TRBJ1-5, with D unresolved. This specimen consisted of peripheral blood, obtained on day 0 of AZD1222 vaccination. The sequence was collected from an adult in good health. The CDR3 DNA sequence: TGTGCCAGCAGCTTTAGTGAATCGCCCCAGCATTTT. Translated, it gives CASSFSESPQHF.